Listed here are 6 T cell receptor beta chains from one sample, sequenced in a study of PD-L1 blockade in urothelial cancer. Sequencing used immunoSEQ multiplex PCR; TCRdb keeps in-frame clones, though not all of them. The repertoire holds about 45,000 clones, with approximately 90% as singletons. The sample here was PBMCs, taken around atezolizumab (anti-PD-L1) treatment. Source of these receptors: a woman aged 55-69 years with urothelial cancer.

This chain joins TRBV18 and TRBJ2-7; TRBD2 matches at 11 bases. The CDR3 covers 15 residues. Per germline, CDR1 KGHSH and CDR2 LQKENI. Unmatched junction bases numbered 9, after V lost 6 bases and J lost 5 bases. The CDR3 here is CASSATSGSRDEQYF. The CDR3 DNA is TGTGCCAGCTCCGCAACTAGCGGGAGTAGGGACGAGCAGTACTTC.

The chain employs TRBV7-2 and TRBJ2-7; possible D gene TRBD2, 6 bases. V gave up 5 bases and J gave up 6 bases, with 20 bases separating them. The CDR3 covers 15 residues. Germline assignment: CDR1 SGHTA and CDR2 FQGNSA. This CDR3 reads CASSPRGIPPVEQYF. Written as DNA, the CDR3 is TGTGCCAGCAGCCCCCGCGGGATCCCCCCGGTCGAGCAGTACTTC.

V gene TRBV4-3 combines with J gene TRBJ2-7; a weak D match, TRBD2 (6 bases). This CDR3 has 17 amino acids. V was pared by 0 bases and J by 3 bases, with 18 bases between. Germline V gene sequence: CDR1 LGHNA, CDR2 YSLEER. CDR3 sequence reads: CASSQDLRPGLDYEQYF. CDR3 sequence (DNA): TGCGCCAGCAGCCAAGATCTCCGACCGGGACTGGACTACGAGCAGTACTTC.

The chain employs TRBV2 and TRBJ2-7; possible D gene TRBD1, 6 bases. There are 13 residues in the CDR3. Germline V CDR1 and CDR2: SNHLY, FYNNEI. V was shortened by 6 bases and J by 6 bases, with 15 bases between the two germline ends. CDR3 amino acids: CASSFTGSSEQYF. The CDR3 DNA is TGTGCCAGCAGCTTTACAGGGTCTTCCGAGCAGTACTTC.

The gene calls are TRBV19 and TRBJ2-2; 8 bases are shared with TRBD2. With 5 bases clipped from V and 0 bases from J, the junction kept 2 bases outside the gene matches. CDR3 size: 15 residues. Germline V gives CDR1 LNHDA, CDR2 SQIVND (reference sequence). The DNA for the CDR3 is TGTGCCAGTAGTGAACTAGCGGCGAACACCGGGGAGCTGTTTTTT. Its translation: CASSELAANTGELFF.

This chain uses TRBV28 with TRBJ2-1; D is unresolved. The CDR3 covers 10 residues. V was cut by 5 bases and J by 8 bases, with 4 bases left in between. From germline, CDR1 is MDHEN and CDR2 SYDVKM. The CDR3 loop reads CASSLYEQFF. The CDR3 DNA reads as TGTGCCAGCAGTCTCTATGAGCAGTTCTTC.